This is a list of T cell receptor beta chains from one sample in a study of control samples from healthy donors and cancer patients. TCRdb keeps only in-frame clones here, not all; method: immunoSEQ multiplex PCR. The sample contains approximately 100,000 clones, 75% to 90% of which appear only once. Sequenced material: blood. These receptor sequences come from a man aged 30 to 39 in good health. CDR3s include the opening cysteine and the closing phenylalanine or tryptophan. Each record gives: D gene, clone size, V gene, J gene, CDR3 protein, CDR3 DNA. D genes are given only for firm matches. Only part of the rows carry a size: once, few, many, or a class if the clone is expanded.

TRBD1	NA	TRBV4-3	TRBJ1-4	CASSLSPGTGGEKLFF	TGCGCCAGCAGCCTATCCCCCGGGACAGGGGGCGAAAAACTGTTTTTT
TRBD1	NA	TRBV20-1	TRBJ2-3	CSASPGTGYTDTQYF	TGCAGTGCTAGTCCCGGGACAGGATACACAGATACGCAGTATTTT
TRBD1	NA	TRBV7-8	TRBJ2-2	CASSLSDRGNTGELFF	TGTGCCAGCAGCTTATCGGACAGGGGGAACACCGGGGAGCTGTTTTTT
NA	NA	TRBV11-2	TRBJ2-3	CASRLDTDTQYF	TGTGCCAGCAGATTAGACACAGATACGCAGTATTTT
NA	NA	TRBV30	TRBJ1-2	CAWRRVSYGYTF	TGTGCCTGGAGACGGGTTTCCTATGGCTACACCTTC
NA	NA	TRBV7-2	TRBJ1-5	CASSVVKNQPQHF	TGTGCCAGCAGCGTAGTGAAAAATCAGCCCCAGCATTTT
NA	NA	TRBV4-1	TRBJ1-1	CASSQYHSMNTEAFF	TGCGCCAGCAGCCAATACCACAGCATGAACACTGAAGCTTTCTTT
NA	NA	TRBV29-1	TRBJ2-7	CSVELESYEQYF	TGCAGCGTTGAGCTCGAGTCCTACGAGCAGTACTTC
NA	once	TRBV28	TRBJ2-5	CASSVPGLSLSETQYF	TGTGCCAGCAGTGTGCCGGGACTTTCGTTGTCAGAGACCCAGTACTTC
NA	NA	TRBV6-5	TRBJ2-2	CASRLRRHDGELFF	TGTGCCAGCAGACTCAGAAGGCACGACGGGGAGCTGTTTTTT
TRBD2	NA	TRBV11-2	TRBJ2-5	CASSLERLAGGNPQETQYF	TGTGCCAGCAGCTTAGAGAGGCTAGCGGGGGGGAATCCCCAAGAGACCCAGTACTTC
NA	NA	TRBV6-4	TRBJ2-1	CASSNRFGWGNEQFF	TGTGCCAGCAGCAACAGGTTCGGGTGGGGCAATGAGCAGTTCTTC
TRBD1	medium-sized	TRBV4-3	TRBJ2-1	CASSQDLQGGYNEQFF	TGCGCCAGCAGCCAAGACCTACAGGGGGGCTACAATGAGCAGTTCTTC
NA	NA	TRBV6-5	TRBJ2-1	CASRGNLEQFF	TGTGCCAGCAGGGGGAACCTAGAGCAGTTCTTC
NA	NA	TRBV5-6	TRBJ2-2	CASRGLRAGELFF	TGTGCCAGCCGGGGGCTGAGGGCCGGGGAGCTGTTTTTT
NA	NA	TRBV28	TRBJ2-7	CASSSPNPLRRDPYEQYF	TGTGCCAGCAGTTCACCCAACCCCCTCCGCAGGGACCCCTACGAGCAGTACTTC
TRBD1	NA	TRBV4-1	TRBJ1-6	CASSQPDRAPYSPLHF	TGCGCCAGCAGCCAACCGGACAGGGCTCCTTATTCACCCCTCCACTTT
NA	NA	TRBV5-1	TRBJ2-3	CASSGGTGTLEGDTQYF	TGCGCCAGCAGCGGAGGCACCGGGACCCTGGAGGGCGATACGCAGTATTTT
NA	NA	TRBV19	TRBJ2-6	CASTESSGANVLTF	TGTGCCAGTACTGAAAGCTCTGGGGCCAACGTCCTGACTTTC
TRBD1	NA	TRBV7-2	TRBJ1-2	CASSATGAQGFGYTF	TGTGCCAGCAGCGCCACAGGGGCCCAGGGTTTTGGCTACACCTTC